These 27 T cell receptor beta chains were all obtained from the same sample, sequenced in a study of technical replicates of blood from a handful of donors (TCRdb year 2017). Libraries came from the immunoSEQ multiplex PCR assay. The clones in this table, taken by TCRdb from immuneACCESS, are in-frame only. Not every clone is retained; where verified, under half of the shortfall comes from an unresolved V gene, and the cause of the rest is unknown. This sample is represented by about 76,000 clones; roughly 94% of them were singletons. The leading ten clones occupy 0.3% to 0.45% of the sample. Input material: T cells isolated from PBMCs. These receptors all come from a human donor in good health.

This chain links TRBV15 with TRBJ1-5, with 7 bases identical to TRBD1. V shed 2 bases, J shed 4 bases, and the junction held 8 bases outside the gene matches. In germline, CDR1 is LNHNV, CDR2 YYDKDF (reference sequence). The CDR3 totals 16 residues. CDR3 coding DNA: TGTGCCACCAGCAGATCTGGGGAACAGGGGAATCAGCCCCAGCATTTT. Its translation is CATSRSGEQGNQPQHF.

This chain's CDR3 is CASRDRDYTF. In nucleotides, the CDR3 is TGTGCCAGCAGGGACAGGGACTACACCTTC. The rearrangement uses TRBV25-1 and TRBJ1-2; 8 bases map to TRBD1. The ends lost 6 bases at V and 10 bases at J; junction bases unmatched: 1. The CDR3 is made up of 10 amino acids. Germline V gene sequence: CDR1 MGHDK, CDR2 SYGVNS.

The count of this clone is one. The rearrangement links TRBV7-2 to TRBJ2-6, with D tentatively TRBD1 (6 bases). The CDR3 runs to 16 residues. Germline V lookup: CDR1 SGHTA, CDR2 FQGNSA. V was trimmed by 6 bases and J by 2 bases, leaving 14 bases between them. The DNA of the CDR3 is TGTGCCAGCAGGAAGACTACAGGGCCTGGGGCCAACGTCCTGACTTTC. Amino acid sequence: CASRKTTGPGANVLTF.

The rearrangement links TRBV6-1 to TRBJ1-2; perhaps TRBD1 as D (5 bases). V was pared by 0 bases and J by 2 bases, with 13 bases between. The germline gives CDR1 MNHNS, CDR2 SASEGT. This CDR3 is built from 16 residues. The CDR3 sequence: CASSEALRGSNYGYTF. The CDR3 DNA reads TGTGCCAGCAGTGAAGCGCTAAGGGGATCCAACTATGGCTACACCTTC.

This chain joins TRBV6-6 and TRBJ2-3; D gene unclear. V lost 2 bases and J lost 3, with 6 bases in between. Germline CDR1 reads MNHNY; CDR2 reads SVGAGI (reference sequence). This CDR3 is 13 amino acids long. CDR3 in DNA: TGTGCCAGCAGTTACCCTAGAACAGATACGCAGTATTTT. This translates into CASSYPRTDTQYF.

The chain is built from TRBV7-8 and TRBJ2-1; D is ambiguous. The CDR3 runs to 15 residues. CDR1 is SGHVS and CDR2 is FQNEAQ in the germline V gene. Trimming stripped 0 bases from V and 7 bases from J, with 13 bases between. The CDR3 region has the DNA TGTGCCAGCAGCTTAGCGAGAGCGATTCGAAATGAGCAGTTCTTC. This translates into CASSLARAIRNEQFF.

V usage is TRBV11-3 and J usage is TRBJ2-7; no reliable D call. Germline CDR1 reads SGHNT; CDR2 reads YENEEA. The CDR3 length is 15 residues. V shed 2 bases and J shed 4 bases, with 15 bases lying between them. Here the CDR3 reads CASSLHVEALYEQYF. In DNA form, the CDR3 reads TGTGCCAGCAGCTTACACGTCGAGGCCCTTTACGAGCAGTACTTC.

The rearrangement links TRBV19 to TRBJ2-1; maybe TRBD2 (5 bases). CDR3 length equals 14 residues. Deletions cut 5 bases from V and 4 bases from J, with 12 bases between. Germline values: CDR1 LNHDA, CDR2 SQIVND (reference sequence). The CDR3 coding sequence is TGTGCCAGTAGTTGGGCGGGTGGGTACAATGAGCAGTTCTTC. This codes for CASSWAGGYNEQFF.

The rearrangement uses TRBV27 and TRBJ1-4; TRBD1 agrees at 9 bases. Germline values: CDR1 MNHEY, CDR2 SMNVEV (reference sequence). J gave up 10 bases and V 8 bases, and 5 bases lay outside the gene matches. This CDR3 is built from 12 residues. CDR3 nucleotide sequence: TGTGCCAGCGAGGGACAGGGCCGAAAACTGTTTTTT. It translates to CASEGQGRKLFF. Drawing the rest from reference TRBV27 and TRBJ1-4, the complete variable domain is EAQVTQNPRYLITVTGKKLTVTCSQNMNHEYMSWYRQDPGLGLRQIYYSMNVEVTDKGDVPEGYKVSRKEKRNFPLILESPSPNQTSLYFCASEGQGRKLFFGSGTQLSVL.

This clone has a single count. The chain recombines TRBV28 with TRBJ2-7; weak D call: TRBD1 (6 bases). This CDR3 region has 15 residues. Germline assignment: CDR1 MDHEN and CDR2 SYDVKM. V was trimmed by 6 bases and J by 3 bases, leaving 18 bases between them. CDR3 sequence: CASSRPEGVIYEQYF. As DNA, the CDR3 is TGTGCCAGCAGCCGGCCAGAGGGGGTGATCTACGAGCAGTACTTC.

The table lists this clone with a few counts. The CDR3 is CASSLGQGGNQPQHF. In nucleotides, the CDR3 is TGCGCCAGCAGCTTGGGACAGGGAGGCAATCAGCCCCAGCATTTT. This chain uses TRBV5-1 with TRBJ1-5; 7 bases line up with TRBD1. CDR1 and CDR2 from the germline V gene are SGHRS and YFSETQ. V shed 0 bases and J 2 bases; nucleotides not matched to a gene: 2. There are 15 residues in the CDR3.

The J gene is TRBJ1-4, the V gene TRBV4-2; unclear D gene. Germline V gene lookup returns CDR1 LGHNA and CDR2 YNFKEQ. V shed 6 bases and J shed 5 bases, with 16 bases lying between them. The CDR3 is 15 residues long. As DNA, the CDR3 is TGTGCCAGCAGAAAAGGCACGGGAGAAAATGAAAAACTGTTTTTT. It yields the protein CASRKGTGENEKLFF.

The gene calls are TRBV29-1 and TRBJ2-7; 8 bases match TRBD2. V lost 5 bases and J lost 1; bases outside the gene matches: 4. The CDR3 extends over 13 amino acids. Looked up from germline, CDR1 is SQVTM and CDR2 is ANQGSEA. The DNA for the CDR3 is TGCAGCGTTACTAGCGGACTATCCTACGAGCAGTACTTC. It is translated as CSVTSGLSYEQYF.

This clone was detected once. The chain joins TRBV7-2 to TRBJ2-1; perhaps TRBD2 as D (6 bases). V gave up 0 bases and J gave up 2 bases, with 8 bases separating them. CDR1 and CDR2 from the germline V gene are SGHTA and FQGNSA. This CDR3 has 15 amino acids. The CDR3 sequence is CASSLAEGPYNEQFF. The CDR3, as DNA: TGTGCCAGCAGCTTAGCGGAGGGACCCTACAATGAGCAGTTCTTC.

The chain recombines TRBV7-2 with TRBJ1-4, with D possibly TRBD1 on 6 matching bases. There are 14 residues in the CDR3. V shed 5 bases and J shed 8 bases, with 15 bases lying between them. CDR1 and CDR2 (germline): SGHTA, FQGNSA. The CDR3 loop reads CASSKGTSSEKLFF. CDR3 DNA sequence: TGTGCCAGCAGCAAAGGGACATCTTCCGAAAAACTGTTTTTT.

The V gene is TRBV2, the J gene TRBJ2-5; tentatively, D is TRBD1 (5 bases). The V and J ends lost 7 bases and 4 bases respectively, with 13 bases between them. The CDR3 extends over 13 amino acids. The germline CDR1 and CDR2 sequences are SNHLY and FYNNEI. For the CDR3, the DNA is TGTGCCAGCATTGGACATTCCCGAGAGACCCAGTACTTC. The encoded protein is CASIGHSRETQYF.

This clone was detected once. The genes are TRBV28 and TRBJ1-1; the D gene is possibly TRBD1 (5 bases). Trimming removed 10 bases at V and 0 bases at J, with 12 bases between. The CDR3 runs 13 residues. From germline, CDR1 is MDHEN and CDR2 SYDVKM. This CDR3 is CATKDIMNTEAFF. As DNA, the CDR3 is TGTGCCACCAAGGACATTATGAACACTGAAGCTTTCTTT.

In DNA, the CDR3 is TGTGCCAGTAGTATAGCGGGAAGCTCCTACAATGAGCAGTTCTTC. Residues: CASSIAGSSYNEQFF. The chain joins TRBV19 to TRBJ2-1; perhaps TRBD2 as D (5 bases). V lost 1 base and J lost 0, with 7 bases in between. CDR1 LNHDA and CDR2 SQIVND come from the germline V gene (reference sequence). The CDR3 totals 15 residues.

V and J are TRBV11-2 and TRBJ2-1; 11 bases fit TRBD2. This CDR3 is 15 amino acids long. Germline CDR1 reads SGHAT; CDR2 reads FQNNGV. Trimming cost V 5 bases and J 7 bases; bases outside gene matches: 7. CDR3 in amino acids: CASSPWTSGSNEQFF. The CDR3 nucleotides read TGTGCCAGCAGCCCATGGACTAGCGGGTCGAATGAGCAGTTCTTC. The entire variable domain, with the rest obtained from reference TRBV11-2 and TRBJ2-1, is as follows: EAGVAQSPRYKIIEKRQSVAFWCNPISGHATLYWYQQILGQGPKLLIQFQNNGVVDDSQLPKDRFSAERLKGVDSTLKIQPAKLEDSAVYLCASSPWTSGSNEQFFGPGTRLTVL.

V is TRBV6-5 and J is TRBJ1-1; D uncertain. V gave up 8 bases and J gave up 1 base, with 5 bases separating them. Germline CDR1 MNHEY, CDR2 SVGAGI. CDR3 length: 11 amino acids. This CDR3 is CASLRNTEAFF. The CDR3 DNA reads TGTGCCAGCTTGAGGAACACTGAAGCTTTCTTT.

The sample holds one count of this clone. The rearrangement uses TRBV7-2 and TRBJ2-5; tentative D call: TRBD2 (6 bases). V lost 1 base to trimming and J lost 3 bases, with 12 bases between them. This CDR3 region has 15 residues. Per germline, CDR1 SGHTA and CDR2 FQGNSA. The CDR3 spells CASSLDTSLKETQYF. The CDR3 DNA reads TGTGCCAGCAGCTTAGATACTAGCTTGAAAGAGACCCAGTACTTC. The full variable domain, with the rest looked up from reference TRBV7-2 and TRBJ2-5, is GAGVSQSPSNKVTEKGKDVELRCDPISGHTALYWYRQSLGQGLEFLIYFQGNSAPDKSGLPSDRFSAERTGGSVSTLTIQRTQQEDSAVYLCASSLDTSLKETQYFGPGTRLLVL.

The chain has TRBV9 and TRBJ2-7; 9 bases line up with TRBD2. Trimming cost V 3 bases and J 4 bases; bases outside gene matches: 2. This CDR3 comprises 13 residues. Germline V gene data show CDR1 as SGDLS and CDR2 as YYNGEE. This CDR3 is CASSGGRGYEQYF. The CDR3 coding sequence is TGTGCCAGCAGCGGCGGGAGGGGATACGAGCAGTACTTC.

The V and J genes are TRBV13 and TRBJ2-1; weak D call: TRBD1 (6 bases). The length of the CDR3 is 13 residues. Trimming removed 6 bases at V and 8 bases at J, with 14 bases between. CDR1 and CDR2 (germline): PRHDT, FYEKMQ (reference sequence). This CDR3 is CASSSTTGYEQFF. The CDR3 DNA follows: TGTGCCAGCAGTTCCACTACAGGGTATGAGCAGTTCTTC.

The chain employs TRBV4-1 and TRBJ1-5, with D hard to call. The CDR3 length is 14 residues. From germline, CDR1 is MGHRA and CDR2 YSYEKL. V lost 0 bases and J 6 bases, leaving 9 bases between the germline ends. CDR3 amino acids: CASSQEFEAQPQHF. DNA of the CDR3: TGCGCCAGCAGCCAAGAATTCGAGGCTCAGCCCCAGCATTTT.

V usage is TRBV10-1 and J usage is TRBJ2-1; the D gene is possibly TRBD1 (6 bases). V lost 0 bases, J lost 5 bases, and 14 bases lay in between. The CDR3 covers 16 residues. CDR1 WNHNN and CDR2 SYGVQD come from the germline V gene (reference sequence). This CDR3 is CASSESRGNWDNEQFF. The CDR3 DNA follows: TGCGCCAGCAGTGAGTCGAGGGGGAATTGGGACAATGAGCAGTTCTTC.

The chain is built from TRBV1 and TRBJ2-3; TRBD2 reflects the table's D call only, with no check against the DNA. TRBV1 is a listed pseudogene. This CDR3 is built from 15 residues. The CDR3 region has the DNA TGCACCAGCAGCCAAGAGTGGGAGTCATCAGATACGCAGTATTTT. This translates into CTSSQEWESSDTQYF.

This sequence joins TRBV2 and TRBJ1-6; no firm D call. V was cut by 2 bases and J by 5 bases, with 4 bases left in between. CDR3 length equals 13 residues. CDR1 and CDR2 from the germline V gene are SNHLY and FYNNEI. DNA for the CDR3: TGTGCCAGCAGTGAACCTAATAATTCACCCCTCCACTTT. Encoded protein: CASSEPNNSPLHF.